This T cell receptor beta chain was found in a study of T cells in Graves' hyperthyroidism and ophthalmopathy. Whole-study results and caveats: Ophthalmopathy and stable hyperthyroidism were separated by a 13 V-J model.

Note on this clonotype: The antigen remains undetermined.

CDR3 size: 13 residues. Germline V gene lookup returns CDR1 SQVTM and CDR2 ANQGSEA. Trimming cost V 7 bases and J 1 base; bases outside gene matches: 5. RNA transcripts gave rise to amplified TCR beta CDR3 regions. During a first-round RT-PCR of the TCR CDR3, the HTBI primer set was used. TCRdb reprocessed the multiplex PCR reads with MiXCR, giving one entry per CDR3 protein. This table has hundreds of thousands of distinct CDR3 sequences, 14% appearing once. Clinical symptoms, serum thyroxine, TRAb, thyroid ultrasound and orbital computed tomography informed diagnoses. The rearrangement joins TRBV29-1 to TRBJ1-1; 8 bases are shared with TRBD1. Material for sequencing was blood. The clonotype was recovered from a woman in her 50s with Graves' ophthalmopathy. The chain's CDR3 is CSATGGANTEAFF. The CDR3 DNA follows: TGCAGCGCCACAGGGGGGGCGAACACTGAAGCTTTCTTT.